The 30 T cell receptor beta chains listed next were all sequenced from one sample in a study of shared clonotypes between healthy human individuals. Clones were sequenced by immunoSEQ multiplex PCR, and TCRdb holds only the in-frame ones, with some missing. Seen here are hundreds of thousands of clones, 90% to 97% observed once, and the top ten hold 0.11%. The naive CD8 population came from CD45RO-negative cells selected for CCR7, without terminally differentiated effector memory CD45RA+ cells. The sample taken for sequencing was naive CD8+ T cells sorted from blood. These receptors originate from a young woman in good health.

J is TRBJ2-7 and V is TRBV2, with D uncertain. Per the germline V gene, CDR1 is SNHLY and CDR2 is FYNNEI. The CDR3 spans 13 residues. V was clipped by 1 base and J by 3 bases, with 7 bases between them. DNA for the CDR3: TGTGCCAGCAGTGAAGGCCATTTCTACGAGCAGTACTTC. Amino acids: CASSEGHFYEQYF.

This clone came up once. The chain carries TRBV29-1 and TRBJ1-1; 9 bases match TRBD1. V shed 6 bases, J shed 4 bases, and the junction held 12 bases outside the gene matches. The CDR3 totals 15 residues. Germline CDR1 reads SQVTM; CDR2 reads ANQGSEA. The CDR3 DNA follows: TGCAGCGTATATACAGGGGGACAGGGTTCCACTGAAGCTTTCTTT. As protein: CSVYTGGQGSTEAFF.

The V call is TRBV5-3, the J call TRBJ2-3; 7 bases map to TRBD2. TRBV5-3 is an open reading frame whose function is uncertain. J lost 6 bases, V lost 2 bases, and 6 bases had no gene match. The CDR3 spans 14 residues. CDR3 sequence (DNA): TGTGCCAGAAGCTTACTAGCGCGAGGGGATACGCAGTATTTT. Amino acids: CARSLLARGDTQYF.

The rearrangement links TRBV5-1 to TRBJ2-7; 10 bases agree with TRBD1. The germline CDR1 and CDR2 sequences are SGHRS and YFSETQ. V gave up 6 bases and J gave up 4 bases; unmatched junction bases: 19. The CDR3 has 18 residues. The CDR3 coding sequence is TGCGCCAGCACTGGGGGGGACAGGGGCCCCACTGAGCGGTACGAGCAGTACTTC. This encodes CASTGGDRGPTERYEQYF. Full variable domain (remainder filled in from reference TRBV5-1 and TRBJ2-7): KAGVTQTPRYLIKTRGQQVTLSCSPISGHRSVSWYQQTPGQGLQFLFEYFSETQRNKGNFPGRFSGRQFSNSRSEMNVSTLELGDSALYLCASTGGDRGPTERYEQYFGPGTRLTVT.

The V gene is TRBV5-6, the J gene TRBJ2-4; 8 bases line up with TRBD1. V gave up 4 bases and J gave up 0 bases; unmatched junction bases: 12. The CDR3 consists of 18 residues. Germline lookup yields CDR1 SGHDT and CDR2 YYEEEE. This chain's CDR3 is CASSQYRTGRLAKNIQYF. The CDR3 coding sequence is TGTGCCAGCAGCCAGTATAGGACAGGGCGGCTAGCCAAAAACATTCAGTACTTC. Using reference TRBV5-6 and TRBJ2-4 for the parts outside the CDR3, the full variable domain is DAGVTQSPTHLIKTRGQQVTLRCSPKSGHDTVSWYQQALGQGPQFIFQYYEEEERQRGNFPDRFSGHQFPNYSSELNVNALLLGDSALYLCASSQYRTGRLAKNIQYFGAGTRLSVL.

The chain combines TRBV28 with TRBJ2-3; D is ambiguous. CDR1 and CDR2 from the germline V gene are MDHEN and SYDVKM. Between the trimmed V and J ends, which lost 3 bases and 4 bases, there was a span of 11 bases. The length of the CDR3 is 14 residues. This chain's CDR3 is CASSFSPSSDTQYF. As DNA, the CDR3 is TGTGCCAGCAGTTTCTCCCCTTCCTCAGATACGCAGTATTTT.

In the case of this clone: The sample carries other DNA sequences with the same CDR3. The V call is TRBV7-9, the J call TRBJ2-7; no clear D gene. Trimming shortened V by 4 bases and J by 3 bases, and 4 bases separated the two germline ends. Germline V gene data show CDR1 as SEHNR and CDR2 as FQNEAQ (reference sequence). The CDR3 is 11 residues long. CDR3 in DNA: TGTGCCAGCAGCTCCCTCTACGAGCAGTACTTC. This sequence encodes CASSSLYEQYF. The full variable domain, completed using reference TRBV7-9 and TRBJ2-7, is DTGVSQNPRHKITKRGQNVTFRCDPISEHNRLYWYRQTLGQGPEFLTYFQNEAQLEKSRLLSDRFSAERPKGSFSTLEIQRTEQGDSAMYLCASSSLYEQYFGPGTRLTVT.

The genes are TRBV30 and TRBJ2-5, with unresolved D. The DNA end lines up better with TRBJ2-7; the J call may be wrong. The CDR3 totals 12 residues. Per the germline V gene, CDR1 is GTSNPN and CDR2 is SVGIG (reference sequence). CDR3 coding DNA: TGTGCCTGGAGTGTGGAAACCTACGAGCAGTACTTC. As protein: CAWSVETYEQYF.

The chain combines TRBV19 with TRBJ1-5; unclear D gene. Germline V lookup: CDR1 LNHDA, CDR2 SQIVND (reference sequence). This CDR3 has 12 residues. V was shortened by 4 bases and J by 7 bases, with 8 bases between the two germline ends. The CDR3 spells CASSNPGQPQHF. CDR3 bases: TGTGCCAGTAGTAATCCTGGACAGCCCCAGCATTTT.

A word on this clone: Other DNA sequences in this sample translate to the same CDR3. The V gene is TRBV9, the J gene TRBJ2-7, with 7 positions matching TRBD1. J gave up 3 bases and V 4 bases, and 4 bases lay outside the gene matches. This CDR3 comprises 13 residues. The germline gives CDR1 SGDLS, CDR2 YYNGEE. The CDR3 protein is CASSTTGSYEQYF. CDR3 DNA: TGTGCCAGCAGCACGACAGGGAGCTACGAGCAGTACTTC.

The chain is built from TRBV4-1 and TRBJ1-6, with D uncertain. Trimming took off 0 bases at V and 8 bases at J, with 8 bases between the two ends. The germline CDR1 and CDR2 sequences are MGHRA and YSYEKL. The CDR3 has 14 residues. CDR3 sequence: CASSQEGIDSPLHF. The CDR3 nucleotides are TGCGCCAGCAGCCAAGAAGGTATTGATTCACCCCTCCACTTT.

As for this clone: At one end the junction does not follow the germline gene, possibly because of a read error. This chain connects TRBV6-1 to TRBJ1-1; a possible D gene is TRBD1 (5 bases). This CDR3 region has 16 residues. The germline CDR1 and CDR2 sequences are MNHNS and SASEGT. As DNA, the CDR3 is TGTGCCAGCAGCGAAGGGCTGATGAGGGGGAACACTGAAGCTTTCTTT. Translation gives CASSEGLMRGNTEAFF.

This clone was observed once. The chain's CDR3 is CASSLAIEQYF. CDR3 sequence (DNA): TGTGCCAGCAGTTTAGCGATCGAGCAGTACTTC. The chain employs TRBV28 and TRBJ2-5; D is uncertain. The J call may not be correct, given that the DNA end is closer to TRBJ2-7. The germline V gene encodes CDR1 MDHEN and CDR2 SYDVKM. CDR3 length: 11 amino acids.

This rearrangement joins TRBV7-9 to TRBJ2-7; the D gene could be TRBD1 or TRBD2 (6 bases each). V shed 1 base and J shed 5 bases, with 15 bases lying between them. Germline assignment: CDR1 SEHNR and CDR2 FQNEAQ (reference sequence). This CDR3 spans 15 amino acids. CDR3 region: CASSLESGAFHEQYF. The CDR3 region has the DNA TGTGCCAGCAGCTTAGAATCGGGGGCCTTCCACGAGCAGTACTTC.

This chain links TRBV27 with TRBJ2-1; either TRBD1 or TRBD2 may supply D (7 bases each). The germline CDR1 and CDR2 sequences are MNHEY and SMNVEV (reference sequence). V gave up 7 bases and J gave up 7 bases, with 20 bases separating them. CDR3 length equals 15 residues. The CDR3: CASTRGGGAGNEQFF. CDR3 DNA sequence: TGTGCCAGCACAAGGGGAGGGGGCGCGGGGAATGAGCAGTTCTTC.

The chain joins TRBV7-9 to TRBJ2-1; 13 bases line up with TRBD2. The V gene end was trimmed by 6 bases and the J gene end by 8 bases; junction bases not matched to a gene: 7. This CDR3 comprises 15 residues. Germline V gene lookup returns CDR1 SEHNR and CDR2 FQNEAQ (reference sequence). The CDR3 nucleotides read TGTGCCAGCAGTCCGGGACTAGCGGGAATTGATGAGCAGTTCTTC. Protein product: CASSPGLAGIDEQFF. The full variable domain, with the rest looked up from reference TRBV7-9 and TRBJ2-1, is DTGVSQNPRHKITKRGQNVTFRCDPISEHNRLYWYRQTLGQGPEFLTYFQNEAQLEKSRLLSDRFSAERPKGSFSTLEIQRTEQGDSAMYLCASSPGLAGIDEQFFGPGTRLTVL.

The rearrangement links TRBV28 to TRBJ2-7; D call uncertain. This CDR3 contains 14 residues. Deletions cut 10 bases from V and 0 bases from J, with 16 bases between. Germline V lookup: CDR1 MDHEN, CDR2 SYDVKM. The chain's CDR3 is CATAMVRSSYEQYF. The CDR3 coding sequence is TGTGCCACCGCCATGGTCAGAAGCTCCTACGAGCAGTACTTC.

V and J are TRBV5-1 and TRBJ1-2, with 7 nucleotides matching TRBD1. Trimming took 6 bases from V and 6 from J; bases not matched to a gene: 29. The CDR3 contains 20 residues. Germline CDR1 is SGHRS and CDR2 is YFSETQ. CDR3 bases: TGCGCCAGCACCACTTATGGACCGGGACAGAGGATCTTAGGAGGGGATGGCTACACCTTC. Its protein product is CASTTYGPGQRILGGDGYTF.

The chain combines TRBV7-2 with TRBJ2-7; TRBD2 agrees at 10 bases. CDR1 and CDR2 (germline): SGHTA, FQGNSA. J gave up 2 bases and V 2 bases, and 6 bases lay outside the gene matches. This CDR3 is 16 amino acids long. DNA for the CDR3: TGTGCCAGCAGCTTAACCGGACTAGCGGATACCTACGAGCAGTACTTC. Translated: CASSLTGLADTYEQYF.

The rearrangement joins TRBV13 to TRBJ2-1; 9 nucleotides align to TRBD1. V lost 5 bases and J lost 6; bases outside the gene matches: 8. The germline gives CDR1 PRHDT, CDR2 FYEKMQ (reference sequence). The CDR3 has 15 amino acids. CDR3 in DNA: TGTGCCAGCAGCGCCCGGGACAGGGTGGGCAATGAGCAGTTCTTC. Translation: CASSARDRVGNEQFF.

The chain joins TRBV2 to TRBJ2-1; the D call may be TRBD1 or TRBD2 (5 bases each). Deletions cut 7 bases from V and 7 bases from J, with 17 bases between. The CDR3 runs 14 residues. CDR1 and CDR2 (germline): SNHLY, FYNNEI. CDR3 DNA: TGTGCCAGCAAGGGGCGCGGGTCTCTGAATGAGCAGTTCTTC. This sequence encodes CASKGRGSLNEQFF.

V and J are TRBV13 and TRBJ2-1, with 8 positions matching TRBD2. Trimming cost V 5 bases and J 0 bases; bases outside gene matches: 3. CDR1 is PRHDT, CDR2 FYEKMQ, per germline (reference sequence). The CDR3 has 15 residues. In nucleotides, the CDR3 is TGTGCCAGCAGCGCCAGCGGGAGCTCCTACAATGAGCAGTTCTTC. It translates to CASSASGSSYNEQFF.

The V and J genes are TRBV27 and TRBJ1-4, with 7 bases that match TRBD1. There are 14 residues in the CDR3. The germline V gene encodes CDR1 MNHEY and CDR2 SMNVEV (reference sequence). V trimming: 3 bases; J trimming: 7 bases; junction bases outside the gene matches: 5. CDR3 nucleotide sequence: TGTGCCAGCAGTTTGGCAGGGGGAGGTGAAAAACTGTTTTTT. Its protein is CASSLAGGGEKLFF.

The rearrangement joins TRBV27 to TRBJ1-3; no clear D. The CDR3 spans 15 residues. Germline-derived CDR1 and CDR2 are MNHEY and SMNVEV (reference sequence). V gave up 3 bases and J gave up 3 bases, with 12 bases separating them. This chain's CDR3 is CASSLWAGGGNTIYF. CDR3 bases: TGTGCCAGCAGTTTGTGGGCAGGCGGTGGAAACACCATATATTTT.

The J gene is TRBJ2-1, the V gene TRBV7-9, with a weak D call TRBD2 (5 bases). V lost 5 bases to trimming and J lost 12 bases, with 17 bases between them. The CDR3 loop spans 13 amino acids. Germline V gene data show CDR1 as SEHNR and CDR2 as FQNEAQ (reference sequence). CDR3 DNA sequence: TGTGCCAGCAGCGCACCACTAGACGCGGGGCAGTTCTTC. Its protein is CASSAPLDAGQFF.

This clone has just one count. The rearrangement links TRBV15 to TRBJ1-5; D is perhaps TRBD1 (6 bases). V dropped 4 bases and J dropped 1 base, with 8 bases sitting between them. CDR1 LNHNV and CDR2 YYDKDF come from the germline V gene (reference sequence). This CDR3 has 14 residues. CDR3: CATSTQGSNQPQHF. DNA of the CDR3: TGTGCCACCAGCACACAGGGCAGCAATCAGCCCCAGCATTTT. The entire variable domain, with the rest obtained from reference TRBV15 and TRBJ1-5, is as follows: DAMVIQNPRYQVTQFGKPVTLSCSQTLNHNVMYWYQQKSSQAPKLLFHYYDKDFNNEADTPDNFQSRRPNTSFCFLDIRSPGLGDTAMYLCATSTQGSNQPQHFGDGTRLSIL.

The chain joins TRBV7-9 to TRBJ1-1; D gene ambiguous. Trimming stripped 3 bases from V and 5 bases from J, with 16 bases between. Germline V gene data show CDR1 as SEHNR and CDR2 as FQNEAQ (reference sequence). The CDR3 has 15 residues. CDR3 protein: CASSFKGKVETEAFF. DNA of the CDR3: TGTGCCAGCAGCTTCAAGGGTAAGGTTGAAACTGAAGCTTTCTTT.

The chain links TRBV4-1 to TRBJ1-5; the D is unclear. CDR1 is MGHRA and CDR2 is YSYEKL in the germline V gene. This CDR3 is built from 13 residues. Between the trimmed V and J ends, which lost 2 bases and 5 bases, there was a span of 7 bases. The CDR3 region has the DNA TGCGCCAGCAGCCAAACGTCCGATCAGCCCCAGCATTTT. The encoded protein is CASSQTSDQPQHF.

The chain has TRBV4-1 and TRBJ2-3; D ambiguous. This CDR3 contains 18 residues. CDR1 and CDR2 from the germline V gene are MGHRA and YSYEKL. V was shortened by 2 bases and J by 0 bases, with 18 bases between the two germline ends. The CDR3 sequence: CASSQTIIRLSSTDTQYF. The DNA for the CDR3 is TGCGCCAGCAGCCAAACAATAATCCGGCTCTCTAGCACAGATACGCAGTATTTT.

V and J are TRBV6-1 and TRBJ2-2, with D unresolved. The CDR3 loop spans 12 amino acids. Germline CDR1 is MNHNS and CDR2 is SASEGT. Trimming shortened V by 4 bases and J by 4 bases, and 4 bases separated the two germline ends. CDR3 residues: CASSASTGELFF. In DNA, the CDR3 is TGTGCCAGCAGTGCTTCCACCGGGGAGCTGTTTTTT.